A single sample gave rise to the 20 T cell receptor delta chains below, sequenced in a study of gamma-delta chains in newborns, infants, children (dated by TCRdb to between 2017 and 2020). Instrument used: Illumina MiSeq. Public reads were reanalyzed in TCRdb with CATT, and rows carrying the same DNA were merged afterwards. The sample includes 3,900 or so delta-chain clones, with roughly 14% observed a single time. About 8% of the sample comes from the top ten. The sample consisted of blood. The receptor set was obtained from a child who was a newborn, infant or young child, either healthy, febrile or measles-vaccinated (not recorded which).

Points on this clone: The junction departs from germline at one end; a sequencing error may be responsible. The chain combines TRDV2 with TRDJ1; 7 bases agree with TRDD3. The J gene was missing in TCRdb and was found by matching the end of the DNA to germline. The CDR3 has 16 amino acids. Germline V gene sequence: CDR1 GEAIGNYY, CDR2 EKD. The CDR3 region has the DNA TGTGCCTGGGACACCATGGGGGAGACGGAAACCGATAAACTCATCTTT. Amino acid sequence: CAWDTMGETETDKLIF.

This clone showed up just a few times. This may be a read error, as it is one base from a much larger clone. The chain has TRDV2 and TRDJ3; 8 bases are shared with TRDD3. The CDR3 has 19 residues. CDR1 and CDR2 (germline): GEAIGNYY, EKD. CDR3 DNA sequence: TGTGCCTGTGACACGGTGGGGGATGGGAACTCCTGGGGCACCCGACAGATGTTTTTC. Translated: CACDTVGDGNSWGTRQMFF.

Relative to its sample, this clone is medium-sized. This sequence joins TRDV1 and TRDJ1; TRDD3 agrees at 11 bases. This CDR3 comprises 24 residues. Germline loops: CDR1 TSWWSYY, CDR2 QGS. With V trimmed by 4 bases and J by 0 bases, 28 bases remained unmatched. In nucleotides, the CDR3 is TGTGCTCTTGGGGCCCGCCTTCCTACTGTGGTACTGGGGGATAAGAAACCGTACACCGATAAACTCATCTTT. Translating gives CALGARLPTVVLGDKKPYTDKLIF.

Notes on this clone: This DNA's translation differs at residue 3 from TCRdb's protein, which comes from a much larger clone; a read error is likely, and the protein shown is translated from the DNA. V is TRDV2 and J is TRDJ1; 9 bases align to TRDD3. The V gene's germline CDR1 is GEAIGNYY and CDR2 EKD. The CDR3 covers 19 residues. This chain's CDR3 is CARDAVTGGRPEYTDKLIF. In DNA form, the CDR3 reads TGTGCCCGTGACGCCGTTACTGGGGGACGACCCGAGTACACCGATAAACTCATCTTT.

Judged by abundance, this clone is medium-sized. The chain is built from TRDV1 and TRDJ1; 10 bases are a match to TRDD3. The CDR3 sequence is 18 residues long. CDR1 and CDR2 (germline): TSWWSYY, QGS. After removal of 3 bases from V and 3 bases from J, the junction contained 13 bases not matched to a gene. The CDR3 DNA follows: TGTGCTCTTGGGGAGCGTATCCACTGGGGGATTACCGCCGATAAACTCATCTTT. Translation: CALGERIHWGITADKLIF.

About this clone itself: Since a much larger clone is just one base distant, this may be a read error. The J gene is TRDJ3, the V gene TRDV2; 10 bases map to TRDD3. Germline lookup yields CDR1 GEAIGNYY and CDR2 EKD. The CDR3 totals 20 residues. The CDR3 DNA follows: TGTGCCCGTGACACCGTACTGGGGGATTCGCTCTCCTGGGACACCCGACAGATGTTTTTC. This codes for CARDTVLGDSLSWDTRQMFF.

Turning to this clone: TCRdb records a much larger clone's protein for this DNA, with a difference at residue 13 that likely arises from a read error; the protein given is the translation of the DNA. The chain employs TRDV2 and TRDJ1, with TRDD3 matching 12 bases. The germline V gene has CDR1 GEAIGNYY and CDR2 EKD. This CDR3 has 18 amino acids. V was clipped by 4 bases and J by 3 bases; unmatched bases: 14. CDR3 region: CACDLLGDTRGYPDKLIF. The CDR3 region has the DNA TGTGCCTGTGATCTACTGGGGGATACTAGAGGGTACCCCGATAAACTCATCTTT.

This clone appeared a few times. This likely came from a read error, as a far larger clone is one base away. J is TRDJ2 and V is TRDV2; TRDD3 aligns across 7 bases. Germline V CDR1 and CDR2: GEAIGNYY, EKD. V shed 2 bases and J 0 bases; nucleotides not matched to a gene: 8. The CDR3 loop spans 17 amino acids. As DNA, the CDR3 is TGTGCCTGTGACAGTCTGGGGGCCCCTACTTTGACAGCACAACTCTTCTTT. Its protein is CACDSLGAPTLTAQLFF.

Regarding this clone: One base away lies a much larger clone, so this may be a sequencing read error. The same CDR3 also results from other DNA sequences found in this sample. This CDR3 is CACDILGDTLTAQLFF. In DNA, the CDR3 is TGTGCCTGCGACATACTGGGGGATACTTTGACAGCACAACTCTTCTTT. The rearrangement links TRDV2 to TRDJ2; 11 bases match TRDD3. The CDR3 is 16 amino acids. Germline values: CDR1 GEAIGNYY, CDR2 EKD.

In this sample, this clone turned up a few times. The TCRdb protein comes from a much larger clone and disagrees with this DNA's translation at residue 10, likely due to a read error; the protein given here is derived from the DNA. The chain employs TRDV1 and TRDJ1; TRDD3 is a possible D gene (6 bases). The CDR3 is 18 amino acids. V was trimmed by 2 bases and J by 5 bases, leaving 24 bases between them. Germline CDR1 and CDR2: TSWWSYY and QGS. CDR3 sequence (DNA): TGTGCTCTTGGGGAATTCCGAAACTGGTGGATACTAGGGGATAAACTCATCTTT. Encoded protein: CALGEFRNWWILGDKLIF.

This rearrangement joins TRDV2 to TRDJ1; 8 nucleotides match TRDD3. J lost 5 bases, V lost 0 bases, and 4 bases had no gene match. The CDR3 contains 14 residues. Looked up from germline, CDR1 is GEAIGNYY and CDR2 is EKD. CDR3 loop: CACDTLGERDKLIF. The CDR3, as DNA: TGTGCCTGTGACACCCTGGGGGAGAGAGATAAACTCATCTTT.

Worth noting for this clone: For this DNA, TCRdb reports the protein of a much larger clone, which diverges at residue 7, most likely from a read error; the protein presented here is translated directly from the DNA. J is TRDJ1 and V is TRDV2, with 8 bases fitting TRDD2. The germline CDR1 and CDR2 sequences are GEAIGNYY and EKD. Trimming removed 7 bases from V and 0 bases from J; junction bases left unmatched: 6. The CDR3 spans 14 residues. CDR3 sequence reads: CACFLLEDTDKLIF. The CDR3 nucleotides are TGTGCCTGCTTCCTACTGGAGGACACCGATAAACTCATCTTT.

Details on this clone: A much larger clone lies one base from this, so it may be a read error. This chain uses TRDV2 with TRDJ2; 13 nucleotides align to TRDD3. Assignment of the J gene here rests on matching the DNA to germline, because TCRdb gives none. The germline CDR1 and CDR2 sequences are GEAIGNYY and EKD. This CDR3 is 20 amino acids long. The CDR3 region is CACDTTFTGGYAGLTAKLFF. For the CDR3, the DNA is TGTGCCTGTGACACGACGTTTACTGGGGGATACGCGGGCTTGACAGCAAAACTCTTCTTT.

Concerning this clone itself: For this DNA, TCRdb reports the protein of a much larger clone, which diverges at residue 5, most likely from a read error; the protein presented here is translated directly from the DNA. The rearrangement links TRDV2 to TRDJ2, with 9 nucleotides matching TRDD3. V trimming: 2 bases; J trimming: 0 bases; junction bases outside the gene matches: 6. This CDR3 has 17 amino acids. Germline V gene sequence: CDR1 GEAIGNYY, CDR2 EKD. The CDR3 DNA reads TGTGCCTGTGACATCGTAACTGGGGGAGCTTTGACAGCACAACTCTTCTTT. Translated, it gives CACDIVTGGALTAQLFF.

This clone was observed a handful of times. For this DNA, TCRdb reports the protein of a much larger clone, which diverges at residue 7, most likely from a read error; the protein presented here is translated directly from the DNA. The DNA of the CDR3 is TGTGCCTGTGACATACTGTGGGATATGACAGCACAACTCTTCTTT. Protein sequence: CACDILWDMTAQLFF. No V gene was called here, but the J gene is TRDJ2; TRDD3 is the table's D call, not checked against the DNA. This CDR3 has 15 amino acids.

Notes on this clone: With only one base between it and a far larger clone, this is likely a read error. The same CDR3 arises from other DNA sequences in this sample as well. V and J are TRDV2 and TRDJ2; 9 bases line up with TRDD3. The germline gives CDR1 GEAIGNYY, CDR2 EKD. CDR3 length equals 18 residues. CDR3 nucleotides: TGTGCCTGCGACACTGTACTGGGGGACCTCGCTTTGACAGCACAACTCTTCTTT. Amino acids: CACDTVLGDLALTAQLFF.

Remarks on this clone: A single base separates this from a much larger clone, so it may be a read error. V gene TRDV1 combines with J gene TRDJ1; 7 nucleotides align to TRDD3. Matching the DNA to germline supplied the J gene, which TCRdb does not give. CDR1 and CDR2 (germline): TSWWSYY, QGS. This CDR3 has 22 residues. Germline trimming cut 2 bases from V and 0 bases from J; bases unmatched to any gene: 24. CDR3 in DNA: TGTGCTCTTGGGGAAAAAAGGATCATAAAGTTCGGGGATAGCCCGTACACCGATAAACTCATCTTT. Protein sequence: CALGEKRIIKFGDSPYTDKLIF.

This clone qualifies as large. The chain has TRDV2 and TRDJ1; possibly TRDD3 for D (6 bases). This CDR3 comprises 14 residues. V dropped 5 bases and J dropped 2 bases, with 14 bases sitting between them. Germline V gene lookup returns CDR1 GEAIGNYY and CDR2 EKD. CDR3: CACAALGPTDKLIF. The CDR3 DNA reads as TGTGCCTGTGCCGCCCTGGGGCCTACCGATAAACTCATCTTT.

To note about this clone: Translating this DNA gives a protein that differs at residue 12 from the TCRdb one, which belongs to a much larger clone; a read error is likely, and the protein shown is this translation. The rearrangement links TRDV2 to TRDJ1; 9 nucleotides line up with TRDD3. The germline CDR1 and CDR2 sequences are GEAIGNYY and EKD. Germline trimming cut 0 bases from V and 0 bases from J; bases unmatched to any gene: 10. The CDR3 contains 18 residues. The CDR3 is CACDTVPVLGEHTDKLIF. As DNA, the CDR3 is TGTGCCTGTGACACCGTTCCAGTACTGGGGGAGCACACCGATAAACTCATCTTT.

By sample fraction, this clone is medium-sized. The rearrangement joins TRDV2 to TRDJ3; 10 nucleotides match TRDD3. This CDR3 has 21 residues. Trimming cost V 3 bases and J 0 bases; bases outside gene matches: 13. CDR1 is GEAIGNYY and CDR2 is EKD in the germline V gene. The CDR3 region is CACDGGGTGGSSSWDTRQMFF. The CDR3 DNA reads as TGTGCCTGTGACGGTGGAGGTACTGGGGGATCGAGCTCCTGGGACACCCGACAGATGTTTTTC.